The 14 T cell receptor beta chains below were found in one sample sequenced in a study of T cell clonotyping in hematopoietic cell transplantation. Time point reported: recipient sample about 28 days before transplant, after cytoreduction. Generated by immunoSEQ multiplex PCR, the TCRdb table keeps only in-frame clones and is missing some. This sample has 15,000 to 20,000 clones, with around 88% found just once. The specimen comprised peripheral blood mononuclear cells, sampled before stem cell transplant. The receptors come from a middle-aged man with acute myeloid leukemia. Some clones in this sample may be carry-over from other donors' samples.

This chain joins TRBV5-1 and TRBJ1-1; D uncertain. Germline V lookup: CDR1 SGHRS, CDR2 YFSETQ. The ends were cut back, 2 bases at V and 4 bases at J, with 12 bases in the middle. CDR3 size: 14 residues. As DNA, the CDR3 is TGCGCCAGCAGCTTATATCAGTCGACCACTGAAGCTTTCTTT. Translating gives CASSLYQSTTEAFF.

The chain employs TRBV25-1 and TRBJ2-7; D might be TRBD1 or TRBD2, each matching 5 bases. V was trimmed by 8 bases and J by 3 bases, leaving 8 bases between them. The germline CDR1 and CDR2 sequences are MGHDK and SYGVNS. The CDR3 spans 11 residues. The CDR3 sequence: CASGDLYEQYF. CDR3 DNA: TGTGCCAGCGGGGACCTCTACGAGCAGTACTTC.

This clone was counted only a few times. V gene TRBV11-3 combines with J gene TRBJ2-5, with a weak D call TRBD2 (5 bases). Germline-derived CDR1 and CDR2 are SGHNT and YENEEA. The CDR3 totals 15 residues. The germline V and J ends were trimmed by 5 bases and 1 base, with 14 bases remaining between them. The CDR3 nucleotides are TGTGCCAGCAGCCGTCGCGAGGGCGGCCAAGAGACCCAGTACTTC. This codes for CASSRREGGQETQYF. Looking up the rest from reference TRBV11-3 and TRBJ2-5 gives the full variable domain: EAGVVQSPRYKIIEKKQPVAFWCNPISGHNTLYWYLQNLGQGPELLIRYENEEAVDDSQLPKDRFSAERLKGVDSTLKIQPAELGDSAVYLCASSRREGGQETQYFGPGTRLLVL.

The chain links TRBV2 to TRBJ2-7; TRBD2 might be the D (5 bases). The CDR3 runs 14 residues. V was clipped by 7 bases and J by 0 bases, with 13 bases between them. Germline V lookup: CDR1 SNHLY, CDR2 FYNNEI. CDR3 protein: CASTDLLVSYEQYF. Written as DNA, the CDR3 is TGTGCCAGCACTGACCTACTAGTCTCCTACGAGCAGTACTTC.

V gene TRBV27 combines with J gene TRBJ2-5; D is possibly TRBD1 (6 bases). Trimming shortened V by 2 bases and J by 5 bases, and 12 bases separated the two germline ends. The CDR3 runs to 14 residues. Germline assignment: CDR1 MNHEY and CDR2 SMNVEV (reference sequence). Here the CDR3 DNA reads TGTGCCAGCAGTTTACAGGGGTCCGGGGAGACCCAGTACTTC. Its protein is CASSLQGSGETQYF.

The rearrangement links TRBV4-2 to TRBJ2-3, with D possibly matching TRBD1 (5 bases). The CDR3 sequence is 18 residues long. Germline CDR1 LGHNA, CDR2 YNFKEQ. V was shortened by 0 bases and J by 4 bases, with 20 bases between the two germline ends. CDR3 in amino acids: CASSQDWPESPGPDTQYF. The CDR3, as DNA: TGTGCCAGCAGCCAAGATTGGCCCGAGTCACCAGGGCCAGATACGCAGTATTTT.

This clone appeared a few times. CDR3 bases: TGCGCCAGCAGCTTCCTAGCGGGGAGGGTTTCAGAGACCCAGTACTTC. Translation: CASSFLAGRVSETQYF. The V call is TRBV5-1, the J call TRBJ2-5, with 9 bases identical to TRBD2. CDR1 SGHRS and CDR2 YFSETQ come from the germline V gene. The CDR3 runs to 16 residues. Trimming removed 2 bases from V and 4 bases from J; junction bases left unmatched: 9.

The chain is built from TRBV9 and TRBJ1-2, with 12 bases fitting TRBD1. There are 15 residues in the CDR3. The J segment lost 9 bases and the V segment lost 3 bases, leaving 9 bases of the junction unmatched. Germline CDR1 and CDR2: SGDLS and YYNGEE. CDR3 in DNA: TGTGCCAGCAGCGGGCCGGGACAGGGGGCCGGGAGCTACACCTTC. Protein: CASSGPGQGAGSYTF.

This chain uses TRBV10-3 with TRBJ2-3; 7 nucleotides line up with TRBD2. Germline V gives CDR1 ENHRY, CDR2 SYGVKD. V shed 0 bases, J shed 0 bases, and the junction held 3 bases outside the gene matches. This CDR3 is 16 amino acids long. The CDR3 coding sequence is TGTGCCATCAGTGAGTCGGCTAGCGGAAGCACAGATACGCAGTATTTT. Residues: CAISESASGSTDTQYF.

The chain links TRBV30 to TRBJ1-5, with unresolved D. V lost 2 bases and J 4 bases, leaving 9 bases between the germline ends. Germline V gene lookup returns CDR1 GTSNPN and CDR2 SVGIG (reference sequence). CDR3 size: 13 residues. CDR3 loop: CAWSSTPNQPQHF. CDR3 DNA sequence: TGTGCCTGGAGTTCGACCCCTAATCAGCCCCAGCATTTT.

The chain combines TRBV6-5 with TRBJ2-7; TRBD1 aligns across 8 bases. CDR3 length: 16 residues. Germline V gene lookup returns CDR1 MNHEY and CDR2 SVGAGI. With V trimmed by 4 bases and J by 5 bases, 13 bases remained unmatched. The DNA of the CDR3 is TGTGCCAGCAGTTGGACAACCGGACAGGGCGCCCACGAGCAGTACTTC. The encoded protein is CASSWTTGQGAHEQYF.

This clone occurred a few times. The chain has TRBV4-3 and TRBJ2-7; D is undetermined. The CDR3 contains 14 residues. The V and J ends lost 4 bases and 2 bases respectively, with 12 bases between them. Germline-derived CDR1 and CDR2 are LGHNA and YSLEER. The DNA for the CDR3 is TGCGCCAGCAGCCCCCCCGGCAGACCCTACGAGCAGTACTTC. It codes for CASSPPGRPYEQYF.

This chain uses TRBV7-2 with TRBJ1-5; TRBD1 might be the D (5 bases). The CDR3 loop spans 16 amino acids. Germline V gene data show CDR1 as SGHTA and CDR2 as FQGNSA. V lost 5 bases and J lost 3, with 17 bases in between. For the CDR3, the DNA is TGTGCCAGCAGCGACCGACGACAGCCCTTCAATCAGCCCCAGCATTTT. The encoded protein is CASSDRRQPFNQPQHF.

The chain has TRBV5-1 and TRBJ2-5, with TRBD2 matching over 11 bases. V dropped 5 bases and J dropped 2; count of bases not matched to a gene: 5. The V gene's germline CDR1 is SGHRS and CDR2 YFSETQ. CDR3 length equals 15 residues. The CDR3 is CASRSSGGIQETQYF. In DNA form, the CDR3 reads TGCGCCAGCAGATCTAGCGGGGGGATACAAGAGACCCAGTACTTC.